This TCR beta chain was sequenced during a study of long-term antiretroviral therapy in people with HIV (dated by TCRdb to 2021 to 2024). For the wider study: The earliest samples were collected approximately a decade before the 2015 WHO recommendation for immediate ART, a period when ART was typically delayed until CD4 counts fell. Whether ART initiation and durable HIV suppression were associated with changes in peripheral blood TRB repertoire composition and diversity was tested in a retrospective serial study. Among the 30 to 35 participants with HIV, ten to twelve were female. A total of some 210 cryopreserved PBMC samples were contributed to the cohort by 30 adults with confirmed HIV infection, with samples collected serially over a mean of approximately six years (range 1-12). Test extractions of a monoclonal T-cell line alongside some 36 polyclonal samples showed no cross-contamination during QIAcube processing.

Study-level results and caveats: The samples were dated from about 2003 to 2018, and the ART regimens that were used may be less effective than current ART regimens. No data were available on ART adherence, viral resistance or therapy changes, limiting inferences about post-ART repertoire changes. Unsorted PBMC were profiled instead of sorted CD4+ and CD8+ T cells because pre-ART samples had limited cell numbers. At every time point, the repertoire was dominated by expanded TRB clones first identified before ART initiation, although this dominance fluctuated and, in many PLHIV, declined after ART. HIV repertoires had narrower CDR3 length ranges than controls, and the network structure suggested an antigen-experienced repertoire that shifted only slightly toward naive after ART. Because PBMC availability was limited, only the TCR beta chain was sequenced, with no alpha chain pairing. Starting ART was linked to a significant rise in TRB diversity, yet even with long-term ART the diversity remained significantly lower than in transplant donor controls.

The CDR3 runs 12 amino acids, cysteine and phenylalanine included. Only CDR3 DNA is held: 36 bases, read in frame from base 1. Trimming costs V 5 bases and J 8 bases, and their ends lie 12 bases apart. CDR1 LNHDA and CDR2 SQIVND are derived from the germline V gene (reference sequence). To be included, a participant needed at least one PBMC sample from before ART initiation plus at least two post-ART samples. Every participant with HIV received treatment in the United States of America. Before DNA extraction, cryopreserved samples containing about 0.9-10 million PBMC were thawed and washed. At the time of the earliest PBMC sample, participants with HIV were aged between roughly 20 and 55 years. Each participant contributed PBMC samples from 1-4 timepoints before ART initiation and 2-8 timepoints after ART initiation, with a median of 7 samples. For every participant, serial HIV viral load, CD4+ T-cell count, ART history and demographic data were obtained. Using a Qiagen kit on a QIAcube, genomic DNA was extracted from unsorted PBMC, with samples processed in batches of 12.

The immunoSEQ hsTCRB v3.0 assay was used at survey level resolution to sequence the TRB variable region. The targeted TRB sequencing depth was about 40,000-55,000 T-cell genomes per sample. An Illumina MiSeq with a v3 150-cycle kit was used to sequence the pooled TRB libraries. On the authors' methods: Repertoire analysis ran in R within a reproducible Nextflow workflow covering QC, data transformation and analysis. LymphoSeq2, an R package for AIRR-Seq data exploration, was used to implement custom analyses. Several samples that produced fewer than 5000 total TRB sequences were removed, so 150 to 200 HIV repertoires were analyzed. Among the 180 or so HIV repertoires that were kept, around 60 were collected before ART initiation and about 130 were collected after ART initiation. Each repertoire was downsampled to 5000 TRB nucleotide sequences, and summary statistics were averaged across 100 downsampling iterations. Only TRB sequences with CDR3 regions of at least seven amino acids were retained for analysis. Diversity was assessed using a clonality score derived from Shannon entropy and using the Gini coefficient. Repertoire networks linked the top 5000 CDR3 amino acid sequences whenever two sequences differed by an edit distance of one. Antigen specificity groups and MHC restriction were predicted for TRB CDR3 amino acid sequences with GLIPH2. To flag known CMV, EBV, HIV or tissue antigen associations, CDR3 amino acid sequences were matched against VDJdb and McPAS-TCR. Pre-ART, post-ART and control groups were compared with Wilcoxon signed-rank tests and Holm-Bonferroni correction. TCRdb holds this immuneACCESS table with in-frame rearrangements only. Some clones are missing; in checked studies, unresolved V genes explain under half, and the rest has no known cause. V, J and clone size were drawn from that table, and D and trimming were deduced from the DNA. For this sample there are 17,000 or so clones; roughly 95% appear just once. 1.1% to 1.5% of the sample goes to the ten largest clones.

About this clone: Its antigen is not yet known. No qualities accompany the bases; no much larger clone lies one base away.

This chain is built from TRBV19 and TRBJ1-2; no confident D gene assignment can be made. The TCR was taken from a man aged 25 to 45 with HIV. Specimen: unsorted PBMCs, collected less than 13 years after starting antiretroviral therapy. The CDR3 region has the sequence CASSSERSGYTF. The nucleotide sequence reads TGTGCCAGTAGTTCTGAGAGATCCGGCTACACCTTC.